The 27 T cell receptor beta chains below come from one sample, sequenced in a study of T cell responses to AZD1222 COVID-19 vaccine. The method was immunoSEQ multiplex PCR; TCRdb's version includes in-frame clones alone and lacks a portion of them. The sample contains 150,000 to 200,000 clones, almost 95% of which appear only once. This material consisted of peripheral blood, taken on day 0 of AZD1222 vaccination. These receptors were collected from an adult in good health.

About this clone itself: One end of the junction does not line up with germline, which may come from a read error. The rearrangement joins TRBV4-1 to TRBJ2-4, with a tentative D call TRBD2 (6 bases). The CDR3 totals 9 residues. Germline values: CDR1 MGHRA, CDR2 YSYEKL. In nucleotides, the CDR3 is TGCGCCAGCAGCCCCAGGGACTTTTTC. Protein: CASSPRDFF.

This rearrangement joins TRBV28 to TRBJ2-3, with D perhaps TRBD2 (5 bases). Germline loops: CDR1 MDHEN, CDR2 SYDVKM. The V and J ends lost 7 bases and 2 bases respectively, with 13 bases between them. The CDR3 is 14 amino acids. The CDR3 sequence: CASTTTGYTDTQYF. The CDR3 nucleotides read TGTGCCAGCACTACTACGGGGTACACAGATACGCAGTATTTT.

This chain uses TRBV11-2 with TRBJ1-1; unclear D gene. The CDR3 spans 14 residues. Trimming removed 1 base from V and 5 bases from J, with 11 bases in between. The germline V gene encodes CDR1 SGHAT and CDR2 FQNNGV. DNA for the CDR3: TGTGCCAGCAGCTTAGTAACCGGGCGTACTGAAGCTTTCTTT. Translating gives CASSLVTGRTEAFF.

The J gene is TRBJ2-5, the V gene TRBV5-1, with TRBD2 as a possible D gene (6 bases). The CDR3 spans 12 residues. Germline CDR1 and CDR2: SGHRS and YFSETQ. Trimming took off 3 bases at V and 3 bases at J, with 6 bases between the two ends. CDR3 sequence: CASSWEEETQYF. The CDR3 bases are TGCGCCAGCAGCTGGGAGGAAGAGACCCAGTACTTC.

In nucleotides, the CDR3 is TGTGCCAGCGGCGACGGCTTGAACACTGAAGCTTTCTTT. Translating gives CASGDGLNTEAFF. The chain employs TRBV10-3 and TRBJ1-1; D is undetermined. This CDR3 comprises 13 residues. Germline V gene data show CDR1 as ENHRY and CDR2 as SYGVKD. With 10 bases removed from V and 0 bases from J, the gap between germline ends came to 12 bases.

The rearrangement joins TRBV25-1 to TRBJ2-2; 9 nucleotides match TRBD1. The CDR3 has 15 residues. V lost 8 bases to trimming and J lost 8 bases; unmatched junction nucleotides: 12. From germline, CDR1 is MGHDK and CDR2 SYGVNS. The CDR3 bases are TGTGCCAGCCAAGACCTCGGGACAGGGTCGGGGGAGCTGTTTTTT. The encoded protein is CASQDLGTGSGELFF.

This chain connects TRBV2 to TRBJ1-5, with D possibly TRBD1 on 5 matching bases. V was pared by 7 bases and J by 4 bases, with 20 bases between. Per the germline V gene, CDR1 is SNHLY and CDR2 is FYNNEI. This CDR3 has 16 amino acids. Here the CDR3 reads CASMRDGGVANQPQHF. The CDR3 DNA reads TGTGCCAGCATGAGGGACGGGGGGGTTGCAAATCAGCCCCAGCATTTT.

V gene TRBV4-1 combines with J gene TRBJ2-5; 11 positions match TRBD2. The CDR3 is 17 residues long. Trimming at V came to 0 bases and at J to 2 bases, leaving 5 bases not matched to a gene. Germline loops: CDR1 MGHRA, CDR2 YSYEKL. In DNA form, the CDR3 reads TGCGCCAGCAGCCAAGATATAACTAGCGGGGGACAAGAGACCCAGTACTTC. Its protein product is CASSQDITSGGQETQYF.

The chain links TRBV30 to TRBJ1-5; 8 bases are shared with TRBD1. With V trimmed by 0 bases and J by 5 bases, 6 bases remained unmatched. The CDR3 has 15 amino acids. The V gene's germline CDR1 is GTSNPN and CDR2 SVGIG (reference sequence). CDR3 nucleotide sequence: TGTGCCTGGAGTGTACGGGACAGGCGTTATCAGCCCCAGCATTTT. Its translation: CAWSVRDRRYQPQHF.

This chain links TRBV9 with TRBJ2-5; tentatively, D is TRBD2 (5 bases). The CDR3 spans 13 residues. Between the trimmed V and J ends, which lost 2 bases and 3 bases, there was a span of 8 bases. CDR1 and CDR2 (germline): SGDLS, YYNGEE. CDR3 residues: CASSVDGKETQYF. For the CDR3, the DNA is TGTGCCAGCAGCGTGGACGGGAAAGAGACCCAGTACTTC.

The V and J genes are TRBV3-1 (or the pseudogene TRBV3-2) and TRBJ1-2; 9 positions match TRBD1. The CDR3 contains 17 residues. Losses at the gene ends were 6 bases for V and 6 bases for J; bases not matched to a gene: 17. CDR1 LGHDT and CDR2 YNNKEL come from the germline V gene (reference sequence). CDR3 amino acids: CASRESGTGFYYNGYTF. In DNA, the CDR3 is TGTGCCAGCAGAGAGTCCGGGACAGGGTTTTATTACAATGGCTACACCTTC.

In this sample, this clone turned up once. The genes are TRBV12-3 or TRBV12-4 and TRBJ1-2; perhaps TRBD1 as D (6 bases). Deletions cut 7 bases from V and 7 bases from J, with 13 bases between. This CDR3 has 12 residues. Here the CDR3 reads CASTGQITGYTF. In nucleotides, the CDR3 is TGTGCCAGCACCGGACAGATTACTGGCTACACCTTC.

This CDR3 is CASRASGGSTGELFF. The CDR3 DNA is TGTGCCAGCAGGGCTAGCGGGGGATCCACCGGGGAGCTGTTTTTT. The chain links TRBV11-3 to TRBJ2-2; 10 bases line up with TRBD2. This CDR3 contains 15 residues. V shed 6 bases, J shed 4 bases, and the junction held 5 bases outside the gene matches. Germline V gene lookup returns CDR1 SGHNT and CDR2 YENEEA.

This sequence joins TRBV5-1 and TRBJ1-4; D gene unclear. The V gene lost 3 bases and the J gene lost 7 bases, with 13 bases spanning the gap. CDR1 SGHRS and CDR2 YFSETQ come from the germline V gene. The CDR3 totals 14 residues. The CDR3 DNA is TGCGCCAGCAGCTCTTCGATATCAGGTGAAAAACTGTTTTTT. Encoded protein: CASSSSISGEKLFF.

The genes are TRBV27 and TRBJ2-2, with D possibly TRBD1 on 5 matching bases. The CDR3 covers 14 residues. The germline V and J ends were trimmed by 7 bases and 6 bases, with 15 bases remaining between them. The germline V gene encodes CDR1 MNHEY and CDR2 SMNVEV (reference sequence). CDR3: CASNLGWGAGELFF. For the CDR3, the DNA is TGTGCCAGCAACCTAGGGTGGGGCGCCGGGGAGCTGTTTTTT.

The rearrangement links TRBV28 to TRBJ2-1; D unclear. Deletions cut 6 bases from V and 9 bases from J, with 12 bases between. The length of the CDR3 is 12 residues. Per the germline V gene, CDR1 is MDHEN and CDR2 is SYDVKM. CDR3 protein: CASRIMTGEQFF. The CDR3 DNA reads as TGTGCCAGCAGGATTATGACCGGTGAGCAGTTCTTC.

The V and J genes are TRBV19 and TRBJ1-1; D perhaps matches TRBD1 (5 bases). The CDR3 runs 17 residues. The germline gives CDR1 LNHDA, CDR2 SQIVND (reference sequence). Trimming stripped 4 bases from V and 4 bases from J, with 22 bases between. Here the CDR3 DNA reads TGTGCCAGTAGTAAGGCGAGGGGAGGAGGTCCGGGCACTGAAGCTTTCTTT. It translates to CASSKARGGGPGTEAFF.

This sequence joins TRBV3-1 (or the pseudogene TRBV3-2) and TRBJ2-7, with 9 bases that match TRBD1. CDR3 length: 16 amino acids. Germline-derived CDR1 and CDR2 are LGHDT and YNNKEL (reference sequence). The V gene end was trimmed by 1 base and the J gene end by 1 base; junction bases not matched to a gene: 5. In DNA, the CDR3 is TGTGCCAGCAGCCAAGGACAGGGGGGGACTTCCTACGAGCAGTACTTC. It translates to CASSQGQGGTSYEQYF.

The rearrangement joins TRBV6-1 to TRBJ2-1; a possible D gene is TRBD2 (7 bases). Germline-derived CDR1 and CDR2 are MNHNS and SASEGT. V lost 0 bases and J 7 bases, leaving 25 bases between the germline ends. The CDR3 contains 19 residues. CDR3 protein: CASSEAVSIRGGVRNEQFF. In nucleotides, the CDR3 is TGTGCCAGCAGTGAAGCAGTTTCCATTAGGGGGGGAGTTCGGAATGAGCAGTTCTTC.

The V call is TRBV4-1, the J call TRBJ1-1, with a tentative D call TRBD1 (5 bases). CDR1 MGHRA and CDR2 YSYEKL come from the germline V gene. V lost 4 bases and J 10 bases, leaving 16 bases between the germline ends. The CDR3 loop spans 13 amino acids. The CDR3: CASSPWVGGAAFF. The CDR3 DNA reads as TGCGCCAGCAGCCCGTGGGTTGGTGGGGCAGCTTTCTTT.

The table lists this clone with many counts. The chain carries TRBV7-3 and TRBJ1-2; no reliable D call. Germline V gene lookup returns CDR1 SGHTA and CDR2 FQGTGA. V was shortened by 5 bases and J by 5 bases, with 15 bases between the two germline ends. The CDR3 has 14 amino acids. CDR3 DNA sequence: TGTGCCAGCAGCAATCAACCAGTGGATTATGGCTACACCTTC. This translates into CASSNQPVDYGYTF.

The CDR3 bases are TGCGCCAGCAGCCAACAACCTACGGACAGGGTCTACGAGCAGTACTTC. This gives the protein CASSQQPTDRVYEQYF. The chain carries TRBV4-1 and TRBJ2-7; 8 nucleotides align to TRBD1. CDR1 and CDR2 from the germline V gene are MGHRA and YSYEKL. V was clipped by 2 bases and J by 3 bases; unmatched bases: 9. The CDR3 totals 16 residues.

V and J are TRBV9 and TRBJ1-6, with 7 bases lining up with TRBD1. The CDR3 has 16 amino acids. V lost 0 bases and J lost 6; bases outside the gene matches: 6. CDR1 is SGDLS and CDR2 is YYNGEE in the germline V gene. CDR3 nucleotides: TGTGCCAGCAGCGTAGGAGTGAACAGGGGTAATTCACCCCTCCACTTT. Protein sequence: CASSVGVNRGNSPLHF. Based on the CDR3 plus reference TRBV9 and TRBJ1-6, the full variable domain is DSGVTQTPKHLITATGQRVTLRCSPRSGDLSVYWYQQSLDQGLQFLIQYYNGEERAKGNILERFSAQQFPDLHSELNLSSLELGDSALYFCASSVGVNRGNSPLHFGNGTRLTVT.

The rearrangement joins TRBV6-2 or TRBV6-3 to TRBJ2-3, with D possibly matching TRBD1 (5 bases). CDR3 length: 16 residues. In germline, CDR1 is MNHEY, CDR2 SVGEGT. V was clipped by 4 bases and J by 2 bases, with 16 bases between them. CDR3 sequence: CASSFGLQEFTDTQYF. CDR3 nucleotide sequence: TGTGCCAGCAGTTTTGGGCTACAGGAGTTCACAGATACGCAGTATTTT.

The chain combines TRBV20-1 with TRBJ1-1; D possibly corresponds to TRBD1 (5 bases). Germline V gene lookup returns CDR1 DFQATT and CDR2 SNEGSKA (reference sequence). The CDR3 consists of 11 residues. Trimming removed 5 bases from V and 7 bases from J, with 11 bases in between. CDR3 protein: CSAPGGVEAFF. The CDR3 nucleotides are TGCAGTGCTCCGGGGGGGGTTGAAGCTTTCTTT.

The chain has TRBV10-2 and TRBJ1-3; D is undetermined. The CDR3 has 12 amino acids. V lost 3 bases and J lost 4, with 4 bases in between. CDR1 is WSHSY and CDR2 is SAAADI in the germline V gene. For the CDR3, the DNA is TGCGCCAGCAGTGAAGGGGGAAACACCATATATTTT. It codes for CASSEGGNTIYF.

The V call is TRBV9, the J call TRBJ2-7; TRBD1 agrees at 7 bases. The CDR3 has 15 residues. CDR1 and CDR2 from the germline V gene are SGDLS and YYNGEE. The J segment lost 0 bases and the V segment lost 4 bases, leaving 7 bases of the junction unmatched. The chain's CDR3 is CASSPGQVSSYEQYF. The CDR3 region has the DNA TGTGCCAGCAGCCCAGGACAGGTTAGCTCCTACGAGCAGTACTTC.